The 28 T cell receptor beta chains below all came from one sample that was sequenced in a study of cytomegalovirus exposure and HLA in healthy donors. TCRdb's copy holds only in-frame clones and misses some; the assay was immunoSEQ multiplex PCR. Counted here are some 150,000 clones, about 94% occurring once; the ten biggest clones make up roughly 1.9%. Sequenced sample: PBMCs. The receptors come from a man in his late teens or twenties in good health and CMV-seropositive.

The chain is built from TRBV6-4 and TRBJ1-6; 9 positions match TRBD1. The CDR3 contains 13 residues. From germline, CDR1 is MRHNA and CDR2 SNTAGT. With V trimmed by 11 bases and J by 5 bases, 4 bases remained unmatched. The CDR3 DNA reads TGTGCCGGGACAGGGAATGATAATTCACCCCTCCACTTT. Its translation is CAGTGNDNSPLHF.

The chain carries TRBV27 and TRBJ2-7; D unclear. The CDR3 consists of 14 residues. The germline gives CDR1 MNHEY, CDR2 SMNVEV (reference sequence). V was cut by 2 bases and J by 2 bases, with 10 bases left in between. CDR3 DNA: TGTGCCAGCAGTTTAGGGCCGATGCCCTACGAGCAGTACTTC. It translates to CASSLGPMPYEQYF.

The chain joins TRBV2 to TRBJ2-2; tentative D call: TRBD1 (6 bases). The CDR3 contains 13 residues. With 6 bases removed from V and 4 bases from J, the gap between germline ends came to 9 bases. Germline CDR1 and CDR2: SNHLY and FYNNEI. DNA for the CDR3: TGTGCCAGCAGGGGGACATTCACCGGGGAGCTGTTTTTT. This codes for CASRGTFTGELFF.

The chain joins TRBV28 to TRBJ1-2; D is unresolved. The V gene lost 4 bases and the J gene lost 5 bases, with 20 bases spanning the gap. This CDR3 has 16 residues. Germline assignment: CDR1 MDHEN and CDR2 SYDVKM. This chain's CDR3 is CASSSKTPSGGYGYTF. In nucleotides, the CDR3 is TGTGCCAGCAGTTCAAAGACCCCGTCGGGAGGGTATGGCTACACCTTC.

This CDR3 reads CASSVDAGYGANVLTF. CDR3 coding DNA: TGTGCCAGCAGCGTCGACGCAGGGTACGGGGCCAACGTCCTGACTTTC. The chain is built from TRBV5-4 and TRBJ2-6, with TRBD1 as a possible D gene (5 bases). The germline V gene has CDR1 SGHNT and CDR2 YYREEE (reference sequence). This CDR3 spans 16 amino acids. Trimming pared 4 bases from V and 4 bases from J, leaving 15 bases between.

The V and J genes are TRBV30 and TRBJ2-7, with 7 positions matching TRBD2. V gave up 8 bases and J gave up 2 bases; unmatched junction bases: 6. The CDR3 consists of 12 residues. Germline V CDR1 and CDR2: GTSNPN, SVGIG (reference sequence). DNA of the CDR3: TGTGCCCAAGGGAGGGGCCCCTACGAGCAGTACTTC. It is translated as CAQGRGPYEQYF.

Written as DNA, the CDR3 is TGTGCCTGGAGTCCCCCTCGGACAATTAATTCACCCCTCCACTTT. It yields the protein CAWSPPRTINSPLHF. The J gene is TRBJ1-6, the V gene TRBV30, with TRBD1 as a possible D gene (5 bases). The germline gives CDR1 GTSNPN, CDR2 SVGIG (reference sequence). The CDR3 is made up of 15 amino acids. V lost 2 bases and J lost 6, with 14 bases in between.

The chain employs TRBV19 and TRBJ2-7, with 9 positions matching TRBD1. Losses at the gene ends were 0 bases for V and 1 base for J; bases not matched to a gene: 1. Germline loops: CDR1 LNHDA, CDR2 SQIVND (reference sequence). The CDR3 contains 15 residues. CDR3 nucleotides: TGTGCCAGTAGTATAGAGGGGACAGGGTCCTACGAGCAGTACTTC. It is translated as CASSIEGTGSYEQYF.

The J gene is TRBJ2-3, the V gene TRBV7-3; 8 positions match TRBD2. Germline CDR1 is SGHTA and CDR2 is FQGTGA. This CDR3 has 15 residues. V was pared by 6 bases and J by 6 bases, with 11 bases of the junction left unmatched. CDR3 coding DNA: TGTGCCAGCAGGTCGGACGGGACTAGAGGGGATACGCAGTATTTT. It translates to CASRSDGTRGDTQYF.

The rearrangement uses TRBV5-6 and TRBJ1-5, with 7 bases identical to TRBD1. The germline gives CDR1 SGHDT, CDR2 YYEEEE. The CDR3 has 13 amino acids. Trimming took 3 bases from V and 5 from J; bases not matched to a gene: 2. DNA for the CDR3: TGTGCCAGCAGCTCGACAGGGCATCAGCCCCAGCATTTT. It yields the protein CASSSTGHQPQHF.

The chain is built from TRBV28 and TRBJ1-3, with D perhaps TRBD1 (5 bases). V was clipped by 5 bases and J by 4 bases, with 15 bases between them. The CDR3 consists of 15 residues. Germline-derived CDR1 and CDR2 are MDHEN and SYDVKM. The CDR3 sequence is CASSGGGSLGNTIYF. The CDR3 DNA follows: TGTGCCAGCAGTGGCGGGGGGTCTCTGGGAAACACCATATATTTT.

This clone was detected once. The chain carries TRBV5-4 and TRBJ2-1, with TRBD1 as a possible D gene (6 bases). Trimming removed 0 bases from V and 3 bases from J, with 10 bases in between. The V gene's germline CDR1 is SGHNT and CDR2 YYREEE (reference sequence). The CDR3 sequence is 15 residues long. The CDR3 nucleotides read TGTGCCAGCAGCTTGGCGCAGGGGATCTACAATGAGCAGTTCTTC. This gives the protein CASSLAQGIYNEQFF.

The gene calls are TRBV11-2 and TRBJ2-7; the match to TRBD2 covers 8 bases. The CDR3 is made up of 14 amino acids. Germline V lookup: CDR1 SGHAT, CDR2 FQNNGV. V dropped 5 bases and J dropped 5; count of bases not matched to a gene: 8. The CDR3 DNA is TGTGCCAGCAGCCGGCCGGGAGGGCGAAACGAGCAGTACTTC. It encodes CASSRPGGRNEQYF.

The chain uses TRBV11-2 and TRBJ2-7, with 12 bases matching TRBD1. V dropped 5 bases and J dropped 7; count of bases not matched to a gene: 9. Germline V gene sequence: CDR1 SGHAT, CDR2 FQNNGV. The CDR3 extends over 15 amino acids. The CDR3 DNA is TGTGCCAGCAGCAAACCGGGACAGGGGGCGGAGGAGCAGTACTTC. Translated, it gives CASSKPGQGAEEQYF.

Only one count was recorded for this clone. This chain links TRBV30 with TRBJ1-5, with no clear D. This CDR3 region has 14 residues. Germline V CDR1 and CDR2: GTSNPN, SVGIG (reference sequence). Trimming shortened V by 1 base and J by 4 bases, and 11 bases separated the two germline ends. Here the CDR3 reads CAWSASQRNQPQHF. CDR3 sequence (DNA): TGTGCCTGGAGTGCCAGCCAGAGGAATCAGCCCCAGCATTTT.

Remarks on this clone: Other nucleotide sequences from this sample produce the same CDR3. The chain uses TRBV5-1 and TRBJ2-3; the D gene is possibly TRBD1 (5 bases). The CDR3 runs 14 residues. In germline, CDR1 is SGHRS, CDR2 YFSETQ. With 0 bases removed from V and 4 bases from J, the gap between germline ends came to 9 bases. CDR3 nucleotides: TGCGCCAGCAGCTTGGGGCAGGGCGCAGATACGCAGTATTTT. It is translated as CASSLGQGADTQYF.

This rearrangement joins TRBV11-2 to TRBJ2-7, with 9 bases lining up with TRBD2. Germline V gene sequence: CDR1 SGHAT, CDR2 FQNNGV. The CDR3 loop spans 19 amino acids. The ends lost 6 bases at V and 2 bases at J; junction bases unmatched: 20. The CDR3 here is CASSSVDPPGGRDPYEQYF. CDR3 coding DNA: TGTGCCAGCAGTTCGGTGGATCCCCCGGGCGGGAGGGACCCCTACGAGCAGTACTTC.

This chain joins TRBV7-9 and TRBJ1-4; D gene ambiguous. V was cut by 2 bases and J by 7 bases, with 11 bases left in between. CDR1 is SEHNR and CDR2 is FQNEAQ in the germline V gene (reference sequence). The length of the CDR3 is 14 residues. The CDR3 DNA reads TGTGCCAGCAGCTTACGGGGTTTGGGTGAAAAACTGTTTTTT. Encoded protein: CASSLRGLGEKLFF.

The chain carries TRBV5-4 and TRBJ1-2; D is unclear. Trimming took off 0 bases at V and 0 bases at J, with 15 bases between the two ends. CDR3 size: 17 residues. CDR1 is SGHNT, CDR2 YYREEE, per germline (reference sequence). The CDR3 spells CASSLGPHPRANYGYTF. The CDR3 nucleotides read TGTGCCAGCAGCTTGGGGCCGCATCCGCGGGCTAACTATGGCTACACCTTC. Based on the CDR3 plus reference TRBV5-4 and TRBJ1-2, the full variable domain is ETGVTQSPTHLIKTRGQQVTLRCSSQSGHNTVSWYQQALGQGPQFIFQYYREEENGRGNFPPRFSGLQFPNYSSELNVNALELDDSALYLCASSLGPHPRANYGYTFGSGTRLTVV.

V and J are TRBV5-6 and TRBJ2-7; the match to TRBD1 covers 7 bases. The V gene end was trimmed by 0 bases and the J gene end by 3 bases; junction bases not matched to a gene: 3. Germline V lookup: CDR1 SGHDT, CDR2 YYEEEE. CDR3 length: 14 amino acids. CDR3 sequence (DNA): TGTGCCAGCAGCTTGGGGACAGGAGTCTACGAGCAGTACTTC. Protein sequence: CASSLGTGVYEQYF. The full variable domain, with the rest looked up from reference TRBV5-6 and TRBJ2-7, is DAGVTQSPTHLIKTRGQQVTLRCSPKSGHDTVSWYQQALGQGPQFIFQYYEEEERQRGNFPDRFSGHQFPNYSSELNVNALLLGDSALYLCASSLGTGVYEQYFGPGTRLTVT.

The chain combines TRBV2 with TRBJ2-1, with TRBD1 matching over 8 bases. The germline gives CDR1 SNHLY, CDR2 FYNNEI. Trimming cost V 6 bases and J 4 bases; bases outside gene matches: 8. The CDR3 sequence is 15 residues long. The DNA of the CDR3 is TGTGCCAGCAGGGACCTCGGACAGGGATACAATGAGCAGTTCTTC. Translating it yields CASRDLGQGYNEQFF. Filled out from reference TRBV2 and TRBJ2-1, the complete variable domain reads EPEVTQTPSHQVTQMGQEVILRCVPISNHLYFYWYRQILGQKVEFLVSFYNNEISEKSEIFDDQFSVERPDGSNFTLKIRSTKLEDSAMYFCASRDLGQGYNEQFFGPGTRLTVL.

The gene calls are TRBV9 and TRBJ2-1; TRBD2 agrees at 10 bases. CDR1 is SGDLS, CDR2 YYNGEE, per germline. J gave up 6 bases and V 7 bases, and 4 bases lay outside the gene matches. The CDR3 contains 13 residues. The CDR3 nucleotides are TGTGCCAGCTCTCTAGCGGGAGTCAATGAGCAGTTCTTC. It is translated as CASSLAGVNEQFF. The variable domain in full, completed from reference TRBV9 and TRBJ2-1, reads DSGVTQTPKHLITATGQRVTLRCSPRSGDLSVYWYQQSLDQGLQFLIQYYNGEERAKGNILERFSAQQFPDLHSELNLSSLELGDSALYFCASSLAGVNEQFFGPGTRLTVL.

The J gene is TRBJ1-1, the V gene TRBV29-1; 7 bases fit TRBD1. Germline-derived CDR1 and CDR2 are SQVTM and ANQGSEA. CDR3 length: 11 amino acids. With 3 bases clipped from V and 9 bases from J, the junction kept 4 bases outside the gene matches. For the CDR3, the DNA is TGCAGCGTTGATAGGGACAGAAAAGCTTTCTTT. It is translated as CSVDRDRKAFF.

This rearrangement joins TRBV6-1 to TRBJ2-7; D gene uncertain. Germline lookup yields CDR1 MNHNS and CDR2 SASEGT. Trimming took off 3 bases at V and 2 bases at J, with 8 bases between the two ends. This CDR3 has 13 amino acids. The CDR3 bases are TGTGCCAGCAGTGACCCTCTTACCTACGAGCAGTACTTC. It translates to CASSDPLTYEQYF.

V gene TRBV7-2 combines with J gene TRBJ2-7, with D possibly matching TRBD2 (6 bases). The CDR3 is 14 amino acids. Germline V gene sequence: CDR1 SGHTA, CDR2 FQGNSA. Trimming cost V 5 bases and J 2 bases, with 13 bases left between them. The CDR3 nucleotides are TGTGCCAGCAGCCAAAGGAGCGGGCCCTACGAGCAGTACTTC. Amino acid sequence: CASSQRSGPYEQYF.

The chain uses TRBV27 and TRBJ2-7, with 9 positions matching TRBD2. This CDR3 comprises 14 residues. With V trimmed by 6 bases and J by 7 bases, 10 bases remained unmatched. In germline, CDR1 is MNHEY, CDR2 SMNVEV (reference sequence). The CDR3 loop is CASSLGGLANEQYF. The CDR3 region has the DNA TGTGCCAGCAGCCTGGGGGGACTAGCCAATGAGCAGTACTTC.

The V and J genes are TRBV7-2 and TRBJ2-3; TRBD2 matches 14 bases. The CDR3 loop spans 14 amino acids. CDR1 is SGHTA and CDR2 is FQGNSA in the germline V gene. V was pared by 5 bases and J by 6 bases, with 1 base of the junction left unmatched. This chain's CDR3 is CASSRLAGGDTQYF. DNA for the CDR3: TGTGCCAGCAGCCGACTAGCGGGGGGGGATACGCAGTATTTT.

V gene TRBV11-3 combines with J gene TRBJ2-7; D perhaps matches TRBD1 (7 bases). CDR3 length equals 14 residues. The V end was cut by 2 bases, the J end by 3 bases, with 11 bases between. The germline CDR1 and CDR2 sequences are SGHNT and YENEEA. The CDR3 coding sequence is TGTGCCAGCAGCTTACAGGGGGGAGACTACGAGCAGTACTTC. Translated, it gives CASSLQGGDYEQYF.